This TCR beta chain appears in the sequencing data of a study of blood T cells in healthy people across ages. Study-wide background: About one barcoded beta molecule per two T cells was captured by template switching.

About this clonotype itself: Its antigen is undetermined.

CDR3 length equals 16 residues. Germline trimming cut 1 base from V and 1 base from J; bases unmatched to any gene: 5. The germline V gene encodes CDR1 MNHEY and CDR2 SMNVEV (reference sequence). Study findings and constraints: It was the long-lived donors that had more naive CD4+ cells and higher diversity than aged donors.

For the second PCR, which ran for about 7 to 12 cycles, a sample-barcoded 5' primer and a J-beta primer mix were used. Template switching added a 12-random-nucleotide identifier to every cDNA molecule. TCRdb fed the 5' RACE reads into MiXCR, producing one record per CDR3 protein. The data hold roughly 830,000 distinct CDR3 sequences, with around 62% observed a single time. The V and J genes are TRBV27 and TRBJ2-5; 8 bases are shared with TRBD2. Sequenced input: blood. This clonotype was sampled from a man in his thirties or forties in good health. DNA for the CDR3: TGTGCCAGCAGTTTATGGTCGGCGGGGGGCCAAGAGACCCAGTACTTC. Translated: CASSLWSAGGQETQYF.